The clone carrying this TCR beta chain was found a few times. Its specificity is not known. PCR was performed a second time for roughly 7 to 11 cycles using a sample-barcoded 5' primer and a J-beta primer mix. One entry per CDR3 protein, called by TCRdb with MiXCR from the 5' RACE reads. This table holds 700,000 to 800,000 distinct CDR3 sequences, around 40% found once. Germline loops: CDR1 ENHRY, CDR2 SYGVKD. With 6 bases removed from V and 5 bases from J, the gap between germline ends came to 8 bases. The CDR3 is 12 amino acids. These data originate in a study of blood T cells in healthy people across ages. Study-level points and caveats: Donor CMV status was unknown, possibly confounding expanded clonotype changes. Older age coincided with a roughly linear decline in TCR beta diversity per million T cells. Strong correlation existed between TCR beta diversity and naive T cell percentage.

Roughly 9.5 milliliters of peripheral blood were drawn from each donor into EDTA-treated tubes. The rearrangement uses TRBV10-3 and TRBJ2-4; a weak D match, TRBD2 (5 bases). The source is a woman between 55 and 75 years old in good health. Sequencing was done on a sample of blood. Here the CDR3 reads CAIRDGENIQYF. The CDR3 bases are TGTGCCATCAGGGACGGGGAAAACATTCAGTACTTC.